This T cell receptor beta chain comes out of a study of blood T cell repertoires in COVID-19. V dropped 5 bases and J dropped 3 bases, with 12 bases sitting between them. The germline V gene has CDR1 SGHVS and CDR2 FQNEAQ. CDR3 length: 14 residues. Sequencing was performed with immunoSEQ multiplex PCR; in TCRdb, only in-frame clones are kept and a portion is missing. In the table there are some 290,000 clones, 85% to 90% of which are singletons. The J gene is TRBJ2-3, the V gene TRBV7-8; D not certain. The receptor was derived from a woman aged 25 to 39 with COVID-19, enrolled during active disease. Sequencing input: peripheral blood. CDR3 amino acids: CASSPPGITDTQYF. CDR3 in DNA: TGTGCCAGCAGCCCCCCAGGCATAACAGATACGCAGTATTTT.